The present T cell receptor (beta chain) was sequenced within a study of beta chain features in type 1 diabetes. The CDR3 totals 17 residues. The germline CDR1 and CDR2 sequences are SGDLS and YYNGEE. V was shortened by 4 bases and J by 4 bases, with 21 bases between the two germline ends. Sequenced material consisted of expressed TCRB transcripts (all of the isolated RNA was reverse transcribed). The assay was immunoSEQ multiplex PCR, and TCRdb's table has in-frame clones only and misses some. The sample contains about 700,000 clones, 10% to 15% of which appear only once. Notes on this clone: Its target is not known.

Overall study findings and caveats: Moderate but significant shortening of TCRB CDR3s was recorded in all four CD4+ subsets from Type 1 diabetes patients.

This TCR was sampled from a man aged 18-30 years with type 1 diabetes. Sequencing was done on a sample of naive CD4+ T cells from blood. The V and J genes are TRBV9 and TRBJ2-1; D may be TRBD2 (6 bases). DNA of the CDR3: TGTGCCAGCAGCCATGACAAGGAGGGGACTCTGTACAATGAGCAGTTCTTC. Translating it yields CASSHDKEGTLYNEQFF.